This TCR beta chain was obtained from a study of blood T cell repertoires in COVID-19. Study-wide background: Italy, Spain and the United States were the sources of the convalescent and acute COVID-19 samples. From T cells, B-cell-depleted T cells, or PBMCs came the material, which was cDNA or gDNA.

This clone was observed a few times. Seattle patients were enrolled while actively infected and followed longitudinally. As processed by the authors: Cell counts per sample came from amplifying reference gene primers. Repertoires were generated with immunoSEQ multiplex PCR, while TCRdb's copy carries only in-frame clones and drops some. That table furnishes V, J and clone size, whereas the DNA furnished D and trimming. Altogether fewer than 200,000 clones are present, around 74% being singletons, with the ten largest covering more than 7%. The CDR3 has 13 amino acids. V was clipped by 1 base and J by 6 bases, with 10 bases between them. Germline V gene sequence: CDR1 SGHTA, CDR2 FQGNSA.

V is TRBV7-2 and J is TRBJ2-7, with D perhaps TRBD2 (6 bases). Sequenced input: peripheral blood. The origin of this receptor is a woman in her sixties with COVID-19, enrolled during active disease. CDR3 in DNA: TGTGCCAGCAGCTTAGGGCTAGCGACCGAGCAGTACTTC. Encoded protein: CASSLGLATEQYF. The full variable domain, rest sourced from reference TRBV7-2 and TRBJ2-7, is GAGVSQSPSNKVTEKGKDVELRCDPISGHTALYWYRQSLGQGLEFLIYFQGNSAPDKSGLPSDRFSAERTGGSVSTLTIQRTQQEDSAVYLCASSLGLATEQYFGPGTRLTVT.